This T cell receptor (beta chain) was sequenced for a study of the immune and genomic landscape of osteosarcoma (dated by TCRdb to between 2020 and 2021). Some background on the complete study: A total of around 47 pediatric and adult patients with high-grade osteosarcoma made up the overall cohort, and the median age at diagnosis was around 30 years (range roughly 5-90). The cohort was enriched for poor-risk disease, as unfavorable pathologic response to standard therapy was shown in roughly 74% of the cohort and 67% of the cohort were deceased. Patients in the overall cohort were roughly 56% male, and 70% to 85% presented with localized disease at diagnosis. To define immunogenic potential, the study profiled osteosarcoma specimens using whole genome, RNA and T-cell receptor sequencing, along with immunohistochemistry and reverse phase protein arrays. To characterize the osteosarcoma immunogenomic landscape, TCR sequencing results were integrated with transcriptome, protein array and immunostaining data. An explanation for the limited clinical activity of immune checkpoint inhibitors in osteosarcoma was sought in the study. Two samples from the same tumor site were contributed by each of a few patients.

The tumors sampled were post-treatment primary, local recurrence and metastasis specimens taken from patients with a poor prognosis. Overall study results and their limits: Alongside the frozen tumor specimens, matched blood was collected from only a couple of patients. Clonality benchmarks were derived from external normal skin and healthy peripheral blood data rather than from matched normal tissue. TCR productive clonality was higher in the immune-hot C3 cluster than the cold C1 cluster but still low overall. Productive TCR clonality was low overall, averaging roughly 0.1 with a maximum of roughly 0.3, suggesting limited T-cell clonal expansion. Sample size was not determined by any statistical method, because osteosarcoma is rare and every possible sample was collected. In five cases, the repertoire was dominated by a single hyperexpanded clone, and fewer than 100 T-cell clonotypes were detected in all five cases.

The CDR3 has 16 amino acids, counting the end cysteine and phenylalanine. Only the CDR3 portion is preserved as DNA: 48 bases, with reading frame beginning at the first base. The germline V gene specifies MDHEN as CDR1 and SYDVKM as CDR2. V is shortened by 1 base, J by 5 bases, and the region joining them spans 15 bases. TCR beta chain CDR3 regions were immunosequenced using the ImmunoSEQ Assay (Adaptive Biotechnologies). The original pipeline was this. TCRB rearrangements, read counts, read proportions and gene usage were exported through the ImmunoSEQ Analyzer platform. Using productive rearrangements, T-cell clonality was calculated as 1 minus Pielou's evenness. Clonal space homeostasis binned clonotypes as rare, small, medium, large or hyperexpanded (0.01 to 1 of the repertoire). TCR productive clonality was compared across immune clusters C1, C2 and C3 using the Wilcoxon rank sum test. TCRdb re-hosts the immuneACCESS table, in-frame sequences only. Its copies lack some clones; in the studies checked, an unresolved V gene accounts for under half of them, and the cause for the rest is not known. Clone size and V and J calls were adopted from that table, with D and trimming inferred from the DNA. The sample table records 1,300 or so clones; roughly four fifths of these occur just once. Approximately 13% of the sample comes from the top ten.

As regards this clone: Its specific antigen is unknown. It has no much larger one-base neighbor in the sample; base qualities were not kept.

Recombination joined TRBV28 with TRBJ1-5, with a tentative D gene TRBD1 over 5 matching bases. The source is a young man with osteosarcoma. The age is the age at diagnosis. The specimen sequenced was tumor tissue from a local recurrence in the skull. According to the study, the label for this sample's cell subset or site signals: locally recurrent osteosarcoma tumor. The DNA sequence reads TGTGCCAGCAGTTTATCATTTCAGGGTACCTATCAGCCCCAGCATTTT. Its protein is CASSLSFQGTYQPQHF. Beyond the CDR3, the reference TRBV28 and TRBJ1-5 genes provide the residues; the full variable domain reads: DVKVTQSSRYLVKRTGEKVFLECVQDMDHENMFWYRQDPGLGLRLIYFSYDVKMKEKGDIPEGYSVSREKKERFSLILESASTNQTSMYLCASSLSFQGTYQPQHFGDGTRLSIL.